Following are 3 T cell receptor beta chains from one sample sequenced in a study of blood T cell repertoires in COVID-19. TCRdb's table, derived via immunoSEQ multiplex PCR, lists solely in-frame clones and lacks some. Among approximately 470,000 clones listed, 80% to 90% were seen once. Sequencing was performed on peripheral blood. Every receptor here comes from a human donor in a cohort sampled during active COVID-19.

The rearrangement joins TRBV4-2 to TRBJ2-2; TRBD2 might be the D (6 bases). CDR3 length: 17 amino acids. Germline CDR1 LGHNA, CDR2 YNFKEQ. V was cut by 0 bases and J by 3 bases, with 14 bases left in between. The CDR3 protein is CASSQDLAGRYTGELFF. The CDR3 DNA reads as TGTGCCAGCAGCCAAGATCTTGCGGGAAGGTACACCGGGGAGCTGTTTTTT.

The chain employs TRBV2 and TRBJ1-1; TRBD1 aligns across 7 bases. Trimming at V came to 7 bases and at J to 1 base, leaving 3 bases not matched to a gene. CDR3 size: 13 residues. Germline lookup yields CDR1 SNHLY and CDR2 FYNNEI. DNA of the CDR3: TGTGCCAGCAATCGGGACAGGAACACTGAAGCTTTCTTT. Its protein is CASNRDRNTEAFF.

This clone occurred once. The chain is built from TRBV19 and TRBJ1-4; TRBD1 matches 7 bases. Trimming removed 9 bases from V and 0 bases from J; junction bases left unmatched: 7. The CDR3 extends over 15 amino acids. CDR1 is LNHDA, CDR2 SQIVND, per germline (reference sequence). The CDR3 nucleotides are TGTGCCAGCAGGGACAGAGACTCAACTAATGAAAAACTGTTTTTT. Residues: CASRDRDSTNEKLFF. The variable domain in full, completed from reference TRBV19 and TRBJ1-4, reads DGGITQSPKYLFRKEGQNVTLSCEQNLNHDAMYWYRQDPGQGLRLIYYSQIVNDFQKGDIAEGYSVSREKKESFPLTVTSAQKNPTAFYLCASRDRDSTNEKLFFGSGTQLSVL.